The sequence of this TCR beta chain was determined in a study of cytomegalovirus exposure and HLA in healthy donors. Trimming took 5 bases from V and 0 from J, leaving 10 bases between them. The CDR3 extends over 14 amino acids. The V gene's germline CDR1 is SGHVS and CDR2 FQNEAQ. Amplification used 60 Vbeta primers and 13 Jbeta primers. Sequencing was performed with immunoSEQ multiplex PCR; in TCRdb, only in-frame clones are kept and a portion is missing. The table includes fewer than 250,000 clones, roughly 80% detected once. Sequencing input: PBMCs. The sequence came from a young woman in good health and CMV-seronegative. The rearrangement joins TRBV7-8 to TRBJ1-1; D is ambiguous. In DNA form, the CDR3 reads TGTGCCAGCAGCATGAGAGACATGAACACTGAAGCTTTCTTT. This encodes CASSMRDMNTEAFF.